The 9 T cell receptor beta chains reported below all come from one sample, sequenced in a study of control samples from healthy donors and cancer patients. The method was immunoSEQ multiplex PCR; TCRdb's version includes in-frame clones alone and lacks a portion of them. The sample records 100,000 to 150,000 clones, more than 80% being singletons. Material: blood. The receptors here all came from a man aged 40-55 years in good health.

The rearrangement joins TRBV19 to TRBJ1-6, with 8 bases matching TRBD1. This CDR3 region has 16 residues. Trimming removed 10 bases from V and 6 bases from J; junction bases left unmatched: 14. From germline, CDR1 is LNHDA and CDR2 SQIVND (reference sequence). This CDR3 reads CATSQSGQGVNSPLHF. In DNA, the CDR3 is TGTGCCACCAGTCAGAGCGGACAGGGCGTTAATTCACCCCTCCACTTT.

CDR3 in amino acids: CASSPRQGTFSTDTQYF. The CDR3 bases are TGTGCCAGCAGCCCGAGACAGGGAACCTTTAGCACAGATACGCAGTATTTT. The chain is built from TRBV7-6 and TRBJ2-3, with 7 bases identical to TRBD1. CDR3 length: 17 amino acids. V dropped 5 bases and J dropped 0; count of bases not matched to a gene: 11. CDR1 is SGHVS, CDR2 FNYEAQ, per germline.

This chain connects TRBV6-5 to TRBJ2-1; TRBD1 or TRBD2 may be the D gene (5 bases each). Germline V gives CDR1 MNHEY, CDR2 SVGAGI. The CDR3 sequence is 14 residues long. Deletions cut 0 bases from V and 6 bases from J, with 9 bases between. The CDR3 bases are TGTGCCAGCAGTTACTCGGGGGAAGTCAATGAGCAGTTCTTC. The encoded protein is CASSYSGEVNEQFF.

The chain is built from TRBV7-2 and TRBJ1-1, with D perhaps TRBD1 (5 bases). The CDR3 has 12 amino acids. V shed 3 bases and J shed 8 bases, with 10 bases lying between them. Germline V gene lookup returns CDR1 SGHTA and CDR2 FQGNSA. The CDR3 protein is CASSFYGQEAFF. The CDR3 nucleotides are TGTGCCAGCAGCTTTTACGGACAAGAAGCTTTCTTT.

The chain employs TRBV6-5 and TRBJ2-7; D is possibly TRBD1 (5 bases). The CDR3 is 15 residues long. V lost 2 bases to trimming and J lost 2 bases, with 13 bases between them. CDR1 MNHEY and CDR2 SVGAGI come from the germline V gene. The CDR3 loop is CASSYRDSAPYEQYF. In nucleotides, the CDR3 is TGTGCCAGCAGTTACCGCGACAGCGCTCCCTACGAGCAGTACTTC.

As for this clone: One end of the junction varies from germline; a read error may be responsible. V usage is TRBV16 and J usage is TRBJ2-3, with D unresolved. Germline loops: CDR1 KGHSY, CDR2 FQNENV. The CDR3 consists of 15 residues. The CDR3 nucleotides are TGTGCCAGCAGCCAAGGTAACCTGCGGCGCGATAAGCAGTATTTT. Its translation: CASSQGNLRRDKQYF.

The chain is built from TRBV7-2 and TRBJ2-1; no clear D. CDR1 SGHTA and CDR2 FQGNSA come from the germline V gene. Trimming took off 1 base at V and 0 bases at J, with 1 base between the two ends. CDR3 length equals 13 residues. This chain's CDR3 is CASSLGSYNEQFF. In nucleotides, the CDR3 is TGTGCCAGCAGCTTAGGCTCCTACAATGAGCAGTTCTTC.

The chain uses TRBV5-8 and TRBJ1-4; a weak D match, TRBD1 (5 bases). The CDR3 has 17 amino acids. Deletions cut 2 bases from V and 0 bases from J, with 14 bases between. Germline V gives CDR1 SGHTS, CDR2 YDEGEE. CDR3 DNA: TGTGCCAGCAGCTTTAGGGACGCAGGTGCAACTAATGAAAAACTGTTTTTT. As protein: CASSFRDAGATNEKLFF.

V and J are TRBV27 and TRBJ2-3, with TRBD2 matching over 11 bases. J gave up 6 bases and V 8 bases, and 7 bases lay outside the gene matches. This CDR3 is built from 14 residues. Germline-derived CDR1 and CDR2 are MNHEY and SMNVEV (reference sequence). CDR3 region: CASRGLADGDTQYF. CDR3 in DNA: TGTGCCAGCCGGGGACTAGCGGACGGGGATACGCAGTATTTT.